This TCR beta chain was recorded in a study of blood T cell repertoires in COVID-19. Study information: Samples representing acute and convalescent COVID-19 were sourced from the United States, Italy and Spain. Sample material is recorded as cDNA or gDNA derived from T cells, B-cell-depleted T cells, or PBMCs.

The V and J ends lost 2 bases and 9 bases respectively, with 11 bases between them. This CDR3 has 13 amino acids. Looked up from germline, CDR1 is LGHDT and CDR2 is YNNKEL (reference sequence). Authors' analysis steps: Quantification of nucleated cells was approximated via reference gene primer amplification. Profiling relied on immunoSEQ multiplex PCR, and the TCRdb table lists in-frame clones only, not all of them. D and trimming come from the DNA, and the V and J calls and clone size come from that table. The sample has about 100,000 clones, around four fifths seen once. The rearrangement joins TRBV3-1 (or the pseudogene TRBV3-2) to TRBJ2-1; D is possibly TRBD1 (5 bases). The TCR was taken from a man aged 70 or older with active or convalescent COVID-19. The specimen sequenced was peripheral blood. CDR3: CASSQFRDPEQFF. The CDR3 nucleotides read TGTGCCAGCAGCCAATTCAGGGATCCTGAGCAGTTCTTC.